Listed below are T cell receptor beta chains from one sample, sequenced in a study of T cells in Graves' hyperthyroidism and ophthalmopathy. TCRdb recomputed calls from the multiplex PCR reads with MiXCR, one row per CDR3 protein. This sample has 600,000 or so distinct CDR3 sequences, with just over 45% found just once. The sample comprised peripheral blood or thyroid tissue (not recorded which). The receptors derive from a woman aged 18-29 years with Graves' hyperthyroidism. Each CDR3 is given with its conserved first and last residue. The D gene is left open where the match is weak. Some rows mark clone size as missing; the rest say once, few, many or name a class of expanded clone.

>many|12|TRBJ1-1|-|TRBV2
CARAKGGNEAFF
TGTGCCAGAGCCAAAGGGGGAAATGAAGCTTTCTTT
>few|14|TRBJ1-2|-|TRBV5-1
CASSLSTNPLGYTF
TGCGCCAGCAGCCTCTCGACCAACCCCTTAGGCTACACCTTC
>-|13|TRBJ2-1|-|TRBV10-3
CAISPPIVREQFF
TGTGCCATCAGCCCGCCTATAGTCCGCGAGCAGTTCTTC
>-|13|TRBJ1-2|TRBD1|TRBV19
CASSPQGDYAYTF
TGTGCCAGTAGTCCACAGGGGGACTATGCCTACACCTTC
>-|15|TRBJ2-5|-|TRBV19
CASSIAGTPGETQYF
TGTGCCAGTAGTATAGCCGGGACACCAGGAGAGACCCAGTACTTC
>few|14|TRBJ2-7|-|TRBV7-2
CASSPGQPPYEQYF
TGTGCCAGCAGCCCGGGACAACCGCCCTACGAGCAGTACTTC
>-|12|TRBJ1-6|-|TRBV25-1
CASQGFNSPLHF
TGTGCCAGTCAAGGGTTTAATTCACCCCTCCACTTT
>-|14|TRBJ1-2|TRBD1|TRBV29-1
CSVEGPTGDYGYTF
TGCAGCGTTGAGGGGCCCACAGGGGACTATGGCTACACCTTC
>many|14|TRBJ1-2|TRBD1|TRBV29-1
CSVDPDRDGDGYTF
TGCAGCGTTGACCCTGACAGGGATGGAGATGGCTACACCTTC
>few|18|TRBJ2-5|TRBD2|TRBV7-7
CASSLQAGTSGTQETQYF
TGTGCTAGCAGCTTACAGGCCGGGACTAGCGGAACTCAAGAGACCCAGTACTTC
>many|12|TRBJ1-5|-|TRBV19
CASSIINQPQHF
TGTGCCAGTAGTATCATTAATCAGCCCCAGCATTTT
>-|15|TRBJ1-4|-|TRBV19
CASSPRPQEDEKLFF
TGTGCCAGTAGTCCTAGACCGCAGGAGGATGAAAAACTGTTTTTT
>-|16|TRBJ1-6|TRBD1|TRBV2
CASRRDRGRDNSPLHF
TGTGCCAGCAGACGGGACAGGGGGAGGGATAATTCACCCCTCCACTTT
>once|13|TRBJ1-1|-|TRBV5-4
CASSPKQGTEAFF
TGTGCCAGCAGCCCGAAACAGGGCACTGAAGCTTTCTTT
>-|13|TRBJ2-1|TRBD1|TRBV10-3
CAILRGLSNEQFF
TGTGCCATCCTCAGGGGGCTCAGTAATGAGCAGTTCTTC
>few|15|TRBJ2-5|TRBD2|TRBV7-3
CASSSGGRSQETQYF
TGTGCCAGCAGCTCCGGCGGGAGGTCTCAAGAGACCCAGTACTTC
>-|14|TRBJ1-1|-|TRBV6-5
CASSLPPRYTEAFF
TGTGCCAGCAGTTTACCCCCGCGGTACACTGAAGCTTTCTTT
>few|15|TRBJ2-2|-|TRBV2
CASTPRGQNTGELFF
TGTGCCAGCACACCCCGCGGGCAGAACACCGGGGAGCTGTTTTTT
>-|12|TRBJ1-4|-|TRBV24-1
CATSDLWEKLFF
TGTGCCACCAGTGATTTGTGGGAAAAACTGTTTTTT
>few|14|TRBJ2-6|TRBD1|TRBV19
CASNPTGTGIVLTF
TGTGCCAGTAACCCCACCGGGACAGGGATTGTCCTGACTTTC